This T cell receptor beta chain appears in the sequencing data of a study of identical twins. There are 12 residues in the CDR3. Germline values: CDR1 MNHEY, CDR2 SVGEGT. The V end was cut by 5 bases, the J end by 7 bases, with 11 bases between. The study's findings and limits: For cord blood, abundant beta clonotypes had fewer insertions, unlike memory repertoires, which showed none. One should note that invariant MAIT and iNKT cells could partly confound zero-insertion analyses.

This clonotype was counted many times. Its antigen is unidentified. Template switching supplied a universal primer site; unique molecular identifiers were carried on the cDNA. TCRdb called the 5' RACE reads again in MiXCR, with one record for every CDR3 protein. The profile shows around 1.7 million distinct CDR3 sequences, 32% of them singletons. The chain joins TRBV6-2 or TRBV6-3 to TRBJ1-1; D uncertain. This TCR came from a newborn girl in good health. Source material: cord blood. The CDR3 bases are TGTGCCAGCAGTCAGACAAGCCGTGAAGCTTTCTTT. Amino acid sequence: CASSQTSREAFF.